This T cell receptor (beta chain) is drawn from a study of blood T cells in healthy people across ages. About the study: In model experiments, template switching was able to capture about one barcoded beta molecule for every two T cells that were present. Study-wide findings and caveats: Higher diversity, along with more naive CD4+ cells, distinguished long-lived donors from aged donors.

The CDR3 is made up of 12 amino acids. From germline, CDR1 is SQVTM and CDR2 ANQGSEA. Trimming at V came to 7 bases and at J to 7 bases, leaving 4 bases not matched to a gene. Note on this clonotype: Its matching antigen is unknown.

Next came a second PCR, run for 7 to 11 cycles, which used a sample-barcoded 5' primer along with a J-beta primer mix. TCRdb redid the calling of the 5' RACE reads with MiXCR, one entry per CDR3 protein. The sample lists about 640,000 distinct CDR3 sequences; roughly 53% were seen once. The clonotype comes from a man between 60 and 75 years old in good health. The V call is TRBV29-1, the J call TRBJ2-1, with 10 nucleotides matching TRBD1. Specimen: blood. The DNA for the CDR3 is TGCAGCGGGACAGGGGGACCTAATGAGCAGTTCTTC. This gives the protein CSGTGGPNEQFF.